Reported below is one TCR beta chain. In the original processing: Reference gene primer amplification gave nucleated cell count estimates. Measured with immunoSEQ multiplex PCR; TCRdb has only the in-frame clones, and not every one. From that table come the V and J calls and clone size; the DNA was used to work out D and trimming. The sample shows 25,000 to 40,000 clones, about 90% of them seen only once. This sample is drawn from a study of blood T cell repertoires in COVID-19. Study summary: Samples of COVID-19 (acute and convalescent) were obtained from the United States, Italy and Spain. Sample material is recorded as cDNA or gDNA derived from T cells, B-cell-depleted T cells, or PBMCs.

CDR1 and CDR2 (germline): SEHNR, FQNEAQ (reference sequence). The CDR3 length is 17 residues. V was pared by 2 bases and J by 3 bases, with 7 bases of the junction left unmatched. This chain uses TRBV7-9 with TRBJ1-4; 9 positions agree with TRBD1. This sequence originates from a human donor in a cohort sampled during active COVID-19. Sequencing was performed on peripheral blood. The CDR3 nucleotides read TGTGCCAGCAGCTTACAGCTGGGACAGGGCCCTAATGAAAAACTGTTTTTT. It specifies CASSLQLGQGPNEKLFF.